This T cell receptor beta chain was obtained from a study of pediatric ulcerative colitis. Findings of the study overall: Compared with controls, ulcerative colitis showed greater blood-rectum clone sharing.

Data came from immunoSEQ multiplex PCR; TCRdb stores just in-frame clones and leaves some out. The sample contains tens of thousands of clones, around 80% of which appear only once. In the case of this clone: Antigen specificity is unknown.

Sample: blood. The sequence was collected from a boy under 18 with moderate ulcerative colitis.

CDR3 bases: TGTGCCAGTAGTATAGAGGGAGGGGCTCAGCCCCAGCATTTT. Translated: CASSIEGGAQPQHF. The J gene is TRBJ1-5, the V gene TRBV19, with D perhaps TRBD1 (5 bases). This CDR3 region has 14 residues. Per germline, CDR1 LNHDA and CDR2 SQIVND (reference sequence). V was cut by 0 bases and J by 6 bases, with 9 bases left in between.